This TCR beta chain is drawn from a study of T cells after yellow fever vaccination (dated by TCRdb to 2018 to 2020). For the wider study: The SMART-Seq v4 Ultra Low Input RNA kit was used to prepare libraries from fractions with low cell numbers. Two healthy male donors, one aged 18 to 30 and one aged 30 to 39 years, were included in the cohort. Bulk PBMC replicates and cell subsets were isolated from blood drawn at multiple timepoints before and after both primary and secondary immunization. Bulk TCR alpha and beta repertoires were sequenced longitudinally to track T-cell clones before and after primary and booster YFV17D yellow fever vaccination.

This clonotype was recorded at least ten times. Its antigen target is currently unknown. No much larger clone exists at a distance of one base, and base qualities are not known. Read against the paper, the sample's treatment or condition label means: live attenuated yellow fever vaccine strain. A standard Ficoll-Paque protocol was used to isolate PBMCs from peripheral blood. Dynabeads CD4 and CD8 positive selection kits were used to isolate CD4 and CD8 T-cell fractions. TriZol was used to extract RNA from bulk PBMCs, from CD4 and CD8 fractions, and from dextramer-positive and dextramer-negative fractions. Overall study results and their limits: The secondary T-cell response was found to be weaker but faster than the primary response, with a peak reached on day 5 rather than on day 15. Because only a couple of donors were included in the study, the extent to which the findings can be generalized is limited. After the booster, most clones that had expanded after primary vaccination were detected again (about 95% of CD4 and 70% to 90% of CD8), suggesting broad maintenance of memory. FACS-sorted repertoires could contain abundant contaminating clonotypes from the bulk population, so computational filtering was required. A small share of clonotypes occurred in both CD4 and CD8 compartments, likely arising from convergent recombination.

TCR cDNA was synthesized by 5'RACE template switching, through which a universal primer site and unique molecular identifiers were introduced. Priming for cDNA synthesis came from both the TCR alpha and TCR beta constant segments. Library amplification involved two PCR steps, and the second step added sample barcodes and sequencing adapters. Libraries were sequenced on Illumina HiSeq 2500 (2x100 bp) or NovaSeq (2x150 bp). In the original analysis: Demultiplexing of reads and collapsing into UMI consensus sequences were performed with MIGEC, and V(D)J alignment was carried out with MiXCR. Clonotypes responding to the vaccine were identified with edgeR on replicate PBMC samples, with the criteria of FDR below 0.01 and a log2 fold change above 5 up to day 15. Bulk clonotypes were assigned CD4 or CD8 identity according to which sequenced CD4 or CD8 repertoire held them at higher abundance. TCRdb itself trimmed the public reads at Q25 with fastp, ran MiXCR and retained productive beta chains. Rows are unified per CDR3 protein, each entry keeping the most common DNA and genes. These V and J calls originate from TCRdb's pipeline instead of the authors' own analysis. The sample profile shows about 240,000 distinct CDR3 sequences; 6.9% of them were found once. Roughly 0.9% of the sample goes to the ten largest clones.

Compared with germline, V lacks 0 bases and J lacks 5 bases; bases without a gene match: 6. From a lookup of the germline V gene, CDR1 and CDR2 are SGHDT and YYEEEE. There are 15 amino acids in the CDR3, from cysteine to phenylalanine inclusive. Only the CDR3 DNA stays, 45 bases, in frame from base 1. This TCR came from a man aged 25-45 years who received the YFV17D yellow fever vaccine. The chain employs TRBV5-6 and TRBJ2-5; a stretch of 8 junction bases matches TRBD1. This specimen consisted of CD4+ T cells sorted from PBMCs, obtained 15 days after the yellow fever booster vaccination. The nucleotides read TGTGCCAGCAGCTTGGTACGTCAGGGGGCGGAGACCCAGTACTTC. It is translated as CASSLVRQGAETQYF.